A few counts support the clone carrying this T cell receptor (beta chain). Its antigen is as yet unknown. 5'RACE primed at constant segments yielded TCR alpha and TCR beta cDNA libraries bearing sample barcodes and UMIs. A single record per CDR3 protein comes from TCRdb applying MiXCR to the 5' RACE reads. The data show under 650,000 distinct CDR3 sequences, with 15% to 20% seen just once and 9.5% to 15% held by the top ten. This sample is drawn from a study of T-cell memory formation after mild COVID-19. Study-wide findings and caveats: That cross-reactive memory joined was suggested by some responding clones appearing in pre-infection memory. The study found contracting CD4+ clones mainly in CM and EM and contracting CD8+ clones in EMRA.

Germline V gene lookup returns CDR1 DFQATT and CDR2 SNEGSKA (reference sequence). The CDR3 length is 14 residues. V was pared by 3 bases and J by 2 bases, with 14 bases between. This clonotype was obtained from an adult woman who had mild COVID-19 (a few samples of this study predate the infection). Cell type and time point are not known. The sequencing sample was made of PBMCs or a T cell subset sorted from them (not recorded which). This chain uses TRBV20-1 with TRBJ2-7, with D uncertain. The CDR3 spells CSASLPSEPYEQYF. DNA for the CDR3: TGCAGTGCTAGCCTCCCGTCCGAGCCCTACGAGCAGTACTTC.